Sequencing of this T cell receptor beta chain was carried out in a study of T cell repertoires in cytomegalovirus infection. TCRdb itself ran the reads through MiXCR, one entry per CDR3 protein. The sample lists fewer than 400,000 distinct CDR3 sequences, about a sixth occurring once. This clonotype appeared a few times. Its antigen is still unknown. Regarding the study as a whole: Ex vivo, HLA-C-restricted CMV-specific TCR beta clonotypes prevailed over the rest of the response.

V lost 6 bases and J 10 bases, leaving 15 bases between the germline ends. Germline V lookup: CDR1 MNHEY, CDR2 SVGAGI. This CDR3 spans 12 amino acids. The chain uses TRBV6-5 and TRBJ1-1; D perhaps matches TRBD1 (5 bases). The sequencing sample was made of PBMCs. The clonotype was recovered from a human donor in good health (CMV status not recorded). Some clones in this sample may be carry-over from other donors' samples. CDR3 sequence reads: CASSPGRSGAFF. The DNA for the CDR3 is TGTGCCAGCAGCCCGGGACGATCGGGAGCTTTCTTT.